These 30 T cell receptor beta chains share one sample of origin, sequenced in a study of tumor and adjacent non-tumor tissue in lung cancer. The library came from three nested PCR rounds adapted from ARM-PCR protocols. TCRdb redid the calling of the multiplex PCR reads with MiXCR, one entry per CDR3 protein. The sample consists of about 86,000 distinct CDR3 sequences, around 82% of them appearing once. This sample's RNA came from whole unsorted tissue. Distant lung tissue was collected more than 3 cm away from the tumor edge. The sample consisted of distant non-tumor lung tissue. These receptor sequences come from a woman between 50 and 59 years old with non-small cell lung cancer.

Only one count was recorded for this clonotype. The conserved closing phenylalanine or tryptophan is absent in this CDR3, likely reflecting a read error. The V call is TRBV11-2, the J call TRBJ2-7, with 7 bases aligning to TRBD1. This CDR3 comprises 14 residues. The germline V gene encodes CDR1 SGHAT and CDR2 FQNNGV. The CDR3 coding sequence is TGTCCCAGCAGCTTAGTTAGGGACAGCTACGGGCAGTACTAC. Translated: CPSSLVRDSYGQYY.

This clonotype was counted once. No conserved phenylalanine or tryptophan ends this CDR3, so it is likely a read error. The rearrangement links TRBV28 to TRBJ2-4, with D perhaps matching TRBD1 (5 bases). The CDR3 is 12 amino acids. Trimming removed 6 bases from V and 7 bases from J, with 10 bases in between. CDR1 MDHEN and CDR2 SYDVKM come from the germline V gene. CDR3 bases: TGTGCCAGCAGCGTCAGGGATAACATTCAGTACTTG. As protein: CASSVRDNIQYL.

About this clonotype itself: Sequence at one end of the junction differs from germline and may be a read error. The chain links TRBV6-1 to TRBJ2-1; D unresolved. This CDR3 has 17 amino acids. Looked up from germline, CDR1 is MNHNS and CDR2 is SASEGT. As DNA, the CDR3 is TGTGCCAGCGACCCCCAGCTGCTGGCGCGCTCCTACAATGAGCAGCTCTTC. Residues: CASDPQLLARSYNEQLF.

To note about this clonotype: It is unclear where the CDR3 begins or ends on the DNA, so no DNA is shown, and the CDR3 is as TCRdb lists it. CDR3 amino acids: CACSAGVGELFF. The rearrangement uses TRBV6-5 and TRBJ2-2; TRBD2 reflects the table's D call only, with no check against the DNA. The CDR3 sequence runs 12 residues, both termini included. The germline gives CDR1 MNHEY, CDR2 SVGAGI.

On this clonotype itself: The junction departs from germline at one end; a sequencing error may be responsible. J is TRBJ2-1 and V is TRBV12-3 or TRBV12-4, with D perhaps assigned TRBD1 or TRBD2 (5 bases each). The CDR3 extends over 15 amino acids. DNA of the CDR3: TGTGCCAGCGATTCCCCGGGACGGGGATCTAATGAGCAATTATTC. It yields the protein CASDSPGRGSNEQLF.

Concerning this clonotype: Here the CDR3 omits its conserved ending phenylalanine or tryptophan, so a read error is the likely source. The chain is built from TRBV11-2 and TRBJ2-2; TRBD2 matches at 8 bases. The CDR3 sequence is 15 residues long. CDR1 is SGHAT and CDR2 is FQNNGV in the germline V gene. The CDR3 coding sequence is TGTGCCAGCAGCCTAGAAAGCGGGGGTTCCGGGGAACTGTTTTAT. It yields the protein CASSLESGGSGELFY.

In this sample, this clonotype turned up a few times. This sequence may be a read error, since a much larger clone differs from it by one base. The DNA for the CDR3 is TGTGCCATCAGTGAGTCGGCGGGACTAGCGGCACTAGCCAAAAACATTCAGTACTTC. This encodes CAISESAGLAALAKNIQYF. This sequence joins TRBV10-3 and TRBJ2-4, with 11 positions matching TRBD2. J gave up 0 bases and V 0 bases, and 7 bases lay outside the gene matches. The CDR3 runs to 19 residues. Germline V CDR1 and CDR2: ENHRY, SYGVKD.

About this clonotype: The junction shows a germline mismatch at one end, possibly a read error. The chain joins TRBV6-6 to TRBJ2-3, with unresolved D. The CDR3 covers 12 residues. Per the germline V gene, CDR1 is MNHNY and CDR2 is SVGAGI (reference sequence). The CDR3 nucleotides are TGTGTCAGCAGCCCGACTGCAGATACGCAGTATTTT. It specifies CVSSPTADTQYF.

Notes on this clonotype: One junction end does not reproduce the germline sequence, and a read error may be involved. The V and J genes are TRBV20-1 and TRBJ2-3, with D possibly TRBD2 on 5 matching bases. The CDR3 spans 14 residues. The germline V gene has CDR1 DFQATT and CDR2 SNEGSKA (reference sequence). The CDR3 is CNAGGELITDTQYF. CDR3 in DNA: TGCAATGCGGGCGGAGAGTTGATCACAGATACGCAGTATTTC.

Regarding this clonotype: The junction departs from the called germline gene at one end, perhaps through a read error. The rearrangement joins TRBV29-1 to TRBJ2-7, with D possibly matching TRBD2 (5 bases). Germline CDR1 SQVTM, CDR2 ANQGSEA. The CDR3 spans 12 residues. The CDR3, as DNA: TGCAACGTTGTGGAGTCCGGGGACGAGCAGTACTTC. Translation: CNVVESGDEQYF.

About this clonotype itself: The junction does not match germline at one end; this may be a read error. DNA for the CDR3: TGCGCTAGCAGCACCGGGACAGGGGGCTCCTACGAGCAGTACTTT. It specifies CASSTGTGGSYEQYF. This chain joins TRBV4-1 and TRBJ2-7, with 12 bases fitting TRBD1. CDR3 length: 15 amino acids. Per germline, CDR1 MGHRA and CDR2 YSYEKL.

A remark on this clonotype: One end of the junction does not line up with germline, which may come from a read error. The genes are TRBV5-1 and TRBJ2-7; weak D call: TRBD2 (6 bases). CDR3 length: 14 residues. CDR1 and CDR2 (germline): SGHRS, YFSETQ. The CDR3 protein is CASNTVGPDYEQNF. In DNA, the CDR3 is TGCGCCAGCAACACTGTCGGACCGGACTACGAGCAGAACTTC.

Concerning this clonotype: Sequence at one end of the junction differs from germline and may be a read error. The chain has TRBV29-1 and TRBJ2-7; D remains ambiguous. Looked up from germline, CDR1 is SQVTM and CDR2 is ANQGSEA. The CDR3 totals 14 residues. The CDR3 protein is CSVDFSGGSYEQFF. As DNA, the CDR3 is TGCAGCGTCGACTTCTCGGGTGGGTCCTACGAGCAGTTTTTC.

The gene calls are TRBV11-2 and TRBJ2-7, with 9 positions matching TRBD1. Trimming cost V 5 bases and J 5 bases; bases outside gene matches: 10. Germline values: CDR1 SGHAT, CDR2 FQNNGV. The CDR3 runs 15 residues. Here the CDR3 reads CASSTGTGRIDEQYF. CDR3 in DNA: TGTGCCAGCAGCACGGGGACAGGGCGCATCGACGAGCAGTACTTC.

This clonotype came up a few times. The V gene is TRBV6-5, the J gene TRBJ2-7; D is possibly TRBD1 (6 bases). CDR1 is MNHEY and CDR2 is SVGAGI in the germline V gene. The CDR3 covers 15 residues. In DNA form, the CDR3 reads TGTGCTAACAGTAAGCCCGGGACACCACCCTACGAGCAGTACTTC. Its translation: CANSKPGTPPYEQYF.

A note on this clonotype: A much larger clone differs by one base, so this may be a read error. The chain carries TRBV20-1 and TRBJ2-1; TRBD2 agrees at 7 bases. The CDR3 is 15 residues long. V lost 3 bases and J lost 0; bases outside the gene matches: 5. The germline V gene has CDR1 DFQATT and CDR2 SNEGSKA (reference sequence). CDR3 amino acids: CSASPSGFSYNEQFF. As DNA, the CDR3 is TGCAGTGCTAGCCCTAGCGGCTTCTCCTACAATGAGCAGTTCTTC.

The chain is built from TRBV6-6 and TRBJ2-5, with D tentatively TRBD1 or TRBD2 (5 bases each). The germline V gene encodes CDR1 MNHNY and CDR2 SVGAGI (reference sequence). There are 15 residues in the CDR3. The V gene lost 5 bases and the J gene lost 5 bases, with 18 bases spanning the gap. CDR3 coding DNA: TGTGCCAGCAGTCCCAGGGACCCGGCTGGGGAGACCCAGTACTTC. It encodes CASSPRDPAGETQYF.

In this sample, this clonotype turned up many times. The chain uses TRBV27 and TRBJ2-2; tentatively, D is TRBD2 (6 bases). The CDR3 is made up of 13 amino acids. Per the germline V gene, CDR1 is MNHEY and CDR2 is SMNVEV (reference sequence). With 6 bases removed from V and 7 bases from J, the gap between germline ends came to 12 bases. CDR3 DNA sequence: TGTGCCAGCAGCACGGGAGATGGCGGGGAGCTGTTTTTT. It yields the protein CASSTGDGGELFF.

Of note for this clonotype: An end of the junction differs from the germline gene, which may be a read error. As DNA, the CDR3 is TGCGCCATCAGTGAGTCCGGACAGGGACAGACCCATTACTTC. It codes for CAISESGQGQTHYF. The rearrangement joins TRBV10-1 to TRBJ2-5; 8 bases fit TRBD1. CDR1 and CDR2 from the germline V gene are WNHNN and SYGVQD (reference sequence). The CDR3 length is 14 residues.

The gene calls are TRBV6-5 and TRBJ2-3; D remains ambiguous. Germline-derived CDR1 and CDR2 are MNHEY and SVGAGI. Trimming removed 8 bases at V and 1 base at J, with 10 bases between. The CDR3 covers 13 residues. CDR3 nucleotide sequence: TGTGCCAGCTGGGATAGGGGCACAGATACGCAGTATTTT. This translates into CASWDRGTDTQYF.

This clonotype was picked up a small number of times. One base away lies a much larger clone, so this may be a sequencing read error. The chain links TRBV20-1 to TRBJ2-7; no reliable D call. The germline V gene encodes CDR1 DFQATT and CDR2 SNEGSKA (reference sequence). V shed 6 bases and J shed 9 bases, with 18 bases lying between them. This CDR3 contains 12 residues. CDR3 region: CSAMSPQRGQYF. CDR3 sequence (DNA): TGCAGTGCCATGTCCCCCCAGCGAGGGCAGTACTTC.

This clonotype was counted a single time. In DNA, the CDR3 is TGTGCCACCACCCCCGGGACAGGGGGAGAGGGTGAAGCTTTCTTT. Translating it yields CATTPGTGGEGEAFF. V and J are TRBV15 and TRBJ1-1; 11 bases are shared with TRBD1. In germline, CDR1 is LNHNV, CDR2 YYDKDF (reference sequence). Trimming took 7 bases from V and 7 from J; bases not matched to a gene: 11. CDR3 size: 15 residues.

Concerning this clonotype itself: At one of its ends the junction is not consistent with the germline gene, which may arise from a read error. J is TRBJ2-1 and V is TRBV4-2; TRBD2 matches at 8 bases. Germline V gene sequence: CDR1 LGHNA, CDR2 YNFKEQ. This CDR3 has 17 residues. CDR3 DNA: TGTGCCAGCAGCCATCGGGGGACTAGTCTTGACTACAATGTGCAGTTCTTC. Amino acid sequence: CASSHRGTSLDYNVQFF.

The chain is built from TRBV12-3 or TRBV12-4 and TRBJ2-7; D call uncertain. The CDR3 runs 11 residues. V was cut by 10 bases and J by 7 bases, with 14 bases left in between. CDR3: CANSEWEEQYF. CDR3 nucleotide sequence: TGTGCCAATAGTGAGTGGGAAGAGCAGTACTTC.

The chain employs TRBV5-6 and TRBJ2-6; perhaps TRBD1 as D (5 bases). The CDR3 runs to 16 residues. Germline V gene data show CDR1 as SGHDT and CDR2 as YYEEEE. V shed 1 base and J shed 14 bases, with 22 bases lying between them. CDR3 nucleotides: TGTGCCAGCAGCTTGTGGTGGCGGTCTGGGGCCATCATCCTGACTTTC. It specifies CASSLWWRSGAIILTF.

Turning to this clonotype: The junction differs from germline at one of its ends, possibly a read error. The V gene is TRBV6-1, the J gene TRBJ2-7; 10 nucleotides agree with TRBD2. CDR1 and CDR2 (germline): MNHNS, SASEGT. The CDR3 contains 15 residues. The CDR3 DNA reads TGTGCCAGTAGTGAATTTCAAGCGGGAGGGTACGAGCTGTACTTC. It codes for CASSEFQAGGYELYF.

With respect to this clonotype: A read error is likely, as this CDR3 ends without the conserved phenylalanine or tryptophan. The CDR3 loop reads CASSSQGKEAEQFL. As DNA, the CDR3 is TGCGCCAGCAGTTCCCAGGGAAAGGAAGCTGAGCAGTTCCTC. This chain connects TRBV10-1 to TRBJ2-1, with D tentatively TRBD1 (5 bases). Germline CDR1 is WNHNN and CDR2 is SYGVQD (reference sequence). The V gene lost 5 bases and the J gene lost 9 bases, with 17 bases spanning the gap. This CDR3 comprises 14 residues.

A remark on this clonotype: The junction differs from germline at one of its ends, possibly a read error. J is TRBJ2-7 and V is TRBV4-2; no reliable D call. Germline assignment: CDR1 LGHNA and CDR2 YNFKEQ. The CDR3 runs 16 residues. This CDR3 is CASSRAVEAVPYEQCF. The CDR3 bases are TGTGCCAGCAGCCGTGCAGTAGAGGCGGTTCCCTACGAGCAGTGCTTC.

This clonotype was recorded only once. The chain joins TRBV5-8 to TRBJ1-5; D is undetermined. Germline CDR1 reads SGHTS; CDR2 reads YDEGEE. This CDR3 has 15 residues. Trimming removed 7 bases at V and 4 bases at J, with 18 bases between. The CDR3 reads CASFAEGISNQPQHF. CDR3 DNA sequence: TGTGCCAGCTTCGCAGAGGGTATTAGTAATCAGCCCCAGCATTTT.

In the case of this clonotype: At one of its ends the junction is not consistent with the germline gene, which may arise from a read error. The rearrangement links TRBV6-1 to TRBJ1-5, with TRBD1 identical over 9 bases. Germline CDR1 is MNHNS and CDR2 is SASEGT. CDR3 length: 13 residues. CDR3 sequence (DNA): TGTCCCAGCAGGGACAGGGTTCATCCGCCCCAGCATTTT. It codes for CPSRDRVHPPQHF.